This T cell receptor beta chain came from a study of blood T cell repertoires in COVID-19. In the study overall: Italy, Spain and the United States were the sources of the convalescent and acute COVID-19 samples. Sources were T cells, B-cell-depleted T cells, or PBMCs; the material itself was cDNA or gDNA.

The CDR3 is made up of 16 amino acids. Germline V gene data show CDR1 as SGHDT and CDR2 as YYEEEE. V shed 6 bases and J 1 base; nucleotides not matched to a gene: 4. Per the study methods: Estimation of nucleated cell counts relied on the amplification of reference gene primers. Clones were sequenced by immunoSEQ multiplex PCR, and TCRdb holds only the in-frame ones, with some missing. V and J calls and clone size follow that table, whereas D and trimming were derived from the DNA. The table lists a few hundred thousand clones, 70% to 90% of them singletons. This chain uses TRBV5-6 with TRBJ2-5, with 15 bases that match TRBD2. This sequence originates from a man in his sixties with acute or convalescent COVID-19. The source material was peripheral blood. The CDR3 nucleotides are TGTGCCAGCACCCGGACTAGCGGGGGGGTCCAAGAGACCCAGTACTTC. Its protein is CASTRTSGGVQETQYF.